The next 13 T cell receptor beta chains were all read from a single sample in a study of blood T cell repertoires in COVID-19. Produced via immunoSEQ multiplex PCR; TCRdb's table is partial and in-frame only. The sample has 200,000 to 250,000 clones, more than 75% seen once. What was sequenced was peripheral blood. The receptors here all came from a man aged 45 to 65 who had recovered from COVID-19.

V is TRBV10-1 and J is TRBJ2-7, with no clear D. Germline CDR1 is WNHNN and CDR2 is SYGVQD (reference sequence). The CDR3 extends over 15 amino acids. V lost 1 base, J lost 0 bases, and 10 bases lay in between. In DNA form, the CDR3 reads TGCGCCAGCAGTGAGTTCAACGGTCCCTCCTACGAGCAGTACTTC. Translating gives CASSEFNGPSYEQYF.

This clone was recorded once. CDR3 nucleotide sequence: TGTGCCAGCAGTTACTTGGGCAGCAATCAGCCCCAGCATTTT. Translated, it gives CASSYLGSNQPQHF. V is TRBV6-5 and J is TRBJ1-5; D is undetermined. Germline CDR1 and CDR2: MNHEY and SVGAGI. This CDR3 is 14 amino acids long. V was shortened by 1 base and J by 1 base, with 5 bases between the two germline ends.

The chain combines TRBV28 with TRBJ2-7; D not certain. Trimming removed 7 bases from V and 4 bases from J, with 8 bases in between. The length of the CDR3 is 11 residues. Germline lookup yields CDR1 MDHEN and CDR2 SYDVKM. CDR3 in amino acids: CASTSRYEQYF. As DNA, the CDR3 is TGTGCCAGCACCTCTCGGTACGAGCAGTACTTC.

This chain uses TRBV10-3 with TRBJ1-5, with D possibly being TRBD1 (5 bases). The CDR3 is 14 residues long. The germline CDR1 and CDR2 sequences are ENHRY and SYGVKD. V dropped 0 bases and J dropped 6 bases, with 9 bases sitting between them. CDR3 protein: CAISESERGQPQHF. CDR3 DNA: TGTGCCATCAGTGAGTCAGAAAGGGGTCAGCCCCAGCATTTT.

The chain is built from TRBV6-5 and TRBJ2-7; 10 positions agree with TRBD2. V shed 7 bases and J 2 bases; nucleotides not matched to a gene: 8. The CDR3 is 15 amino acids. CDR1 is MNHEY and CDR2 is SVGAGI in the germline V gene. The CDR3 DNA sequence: TGTGCCAGCAAAAAAGCTAGCGGGAGTACCTACGAGCAGTACTTC. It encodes CASKKASGSTYEQYF.

The CDR3 sequence is CASSASVSYEQYF. The CDR3, as DNA: TGTGCCAGCAGCGCATCAGTCTCCTACGAGCAGTACTTC. The chain carries TRBV9 and TRBJ2-7, with D hard to call. The CDR3 has 13 amino acids. Germline CDR1 and CDR2: SGDLS and YYNGEE. V lost 3 bases and J lost 0, with 7 bases in between.

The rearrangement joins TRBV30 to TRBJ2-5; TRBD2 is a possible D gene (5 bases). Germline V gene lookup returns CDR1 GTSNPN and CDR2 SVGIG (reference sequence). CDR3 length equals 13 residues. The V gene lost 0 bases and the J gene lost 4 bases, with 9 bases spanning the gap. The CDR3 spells CAWSVRRGETQYF. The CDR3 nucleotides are TGTGCCTGGAGTGTACGACGGGGAGAGACCCAGTACTTC.

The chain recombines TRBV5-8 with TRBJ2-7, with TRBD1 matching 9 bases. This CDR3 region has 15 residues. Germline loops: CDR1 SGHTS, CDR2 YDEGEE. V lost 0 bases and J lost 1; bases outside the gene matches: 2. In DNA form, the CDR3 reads TGTGCCAGCAGCTTGGCCGGGACAGGGTCCTACGAGCAGTACTTC. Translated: CASSLAGTGSYEQYF.

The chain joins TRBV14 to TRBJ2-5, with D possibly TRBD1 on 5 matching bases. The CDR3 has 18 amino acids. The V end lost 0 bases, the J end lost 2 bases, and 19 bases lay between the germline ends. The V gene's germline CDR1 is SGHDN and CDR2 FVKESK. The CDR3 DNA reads TGTGCCAGCAGCCAAGATGCGTGGGGCGGAGAGGAACAAGAGACCCAGTACTTC. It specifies CASSQDAWGGEEQETQYF.

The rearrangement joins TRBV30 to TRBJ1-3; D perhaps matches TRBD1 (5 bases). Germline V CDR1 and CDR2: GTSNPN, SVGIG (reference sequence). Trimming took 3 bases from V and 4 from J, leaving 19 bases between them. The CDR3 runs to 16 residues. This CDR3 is CAWRDVPGPSGNTIYF. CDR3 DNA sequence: TGTGCCTGGAGAGACGTTCCAGGGCCGAGCGGAAACACCATATATTTT. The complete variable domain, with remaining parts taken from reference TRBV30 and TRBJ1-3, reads SQTIHQWPATLVQPVGSPLSLECTVEGTSNPNLYWYRQAAGRGLQLLFYSVGIGQISSEVPQNLSASRPQDRQFILSSKKLLLSDSGFYLCAWRDVPGPSGNTIYFGEGSWLTVV.

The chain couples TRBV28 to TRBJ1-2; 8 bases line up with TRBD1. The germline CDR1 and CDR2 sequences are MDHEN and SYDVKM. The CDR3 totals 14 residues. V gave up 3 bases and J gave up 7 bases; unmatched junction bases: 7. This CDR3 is CASSFALTGVGYTF. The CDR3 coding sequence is TGTGCCAGCAGTTTCGCCTTGACAGGGGTTGGCTACACCTTC.

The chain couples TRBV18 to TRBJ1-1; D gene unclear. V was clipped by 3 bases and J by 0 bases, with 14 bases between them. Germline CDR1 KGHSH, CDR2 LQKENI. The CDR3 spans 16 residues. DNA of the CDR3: TGTGCCAGCTCACCGCCTAGTGCACCCTTGAACACTGAAGCTTTCTTT. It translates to CASSPPSAPLNTEAFF.

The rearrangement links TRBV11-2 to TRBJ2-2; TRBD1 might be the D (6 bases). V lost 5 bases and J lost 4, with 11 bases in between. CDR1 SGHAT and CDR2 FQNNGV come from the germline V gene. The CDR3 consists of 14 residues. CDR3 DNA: TGTGCCAGCAGCGACCGAGGGGGCACCGGGGAGCTGTTTTTT. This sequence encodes CASSDRGGTGELFF.